The clone carrying this TCR beta chain is categorized as medium-sized (0.01 to 0.1%). Germline trimming cut 3 bases from V and 8 bases from J; bases unmatched to any gene: 1. This CDR3 contains 13 residues. Germline values: CDR1 SGHVS, CDR2 FQNEAQ. This entry is derived from a study of prognosis after radiotherapy for stage I lung cancer. Turning to the study itself: Stereotactic body radiotherapy was given without concurrent therapy in all patients. Distant metastasis occurred in several patients at a median of around 7 months after radiotherapy, while around 16 showed no significant progression.

Genomic DNA yielded TCR beta CDR3, amplified by two-round multiplex PCR. First-round PCR amplification was performed with primers specific to each TRBV and TRBJ gene. A single record per CDR3 protein comes from TCRdb applying MiXCR to the multiplex PCR reads. The table shows about 15,000 distinct CDR3 sequences, with 25% to 30% occurring only once. This chain connects TRBV7-8 to TRBJ1-6, with TRBD1 matching over 7 bases. This receptor was taken from a donor over 45 with non-small cell lung cancer. Source: PBMCs, taken before or after stereotactic body radiation therapy (not recorded which). As DNA, the CDR3 is TGTGCCAGCAGCTTTACAGGGGATTCACCCCTCCACTTT. Translating it yields CASSFTGDSPLHF.